The 24 T cell receptor beta chains below were found in one sample sequenced in a study of cytomegalovirus exposure and HLA in healthy donors. Data came from immunoSEQ multiplex PCR; TCRdb stores just in-frame clones and leaves some out. Of 150,000 to 200,000 clones listed, around nine tenths are singletons. Sequencing input: PBMCs. These receptors were obtained from a man younger than 35 in good health and CMV-seronegative.

This clone was detected only a few times. The CDR3, as DNA: TGTGCCAGCCTAATAGCCCGGGGAACCGGGGAGCTGTTTTTT. This encodes CASLIARGTGELFF. The V gene is TRBV2, the J gene TRBJ2-2, with D perhaps TRBD2 (5 bases). Looked up from germline, CDR1 is SNHLY and CDR2 is FYNNEI. The V end was cut by 8 bases, the J end by 5 bases, with 15 bases between. The CDR3 runs 14 residues.

This chain links TRBV27 with TRBJ2-1; TRBD1 aligns across 7 bases. CDR1 and CDR2 (germline): MNHEY, SMNVEV (reference sequence). This CDR3 region has 16 residues. J lost 4 bases, V lost 1 base, and 7 bases had no gene match. The CDR3 is CASSLYRGVGYNEQFF. CDR3 DNA: TGTGCCAGCAGTTTATACAGGGGAGTGGGGTACAATGAGCAGTTCTTC.

This clone was detected only once. This chain links TRBV5-6 with TRBJ2-1, with TRBD2 matching over 9 bases. The V segment lost 3 bases and the J segment 6 bases; nucleotides outside the gene matches: 4. This CDR3 is built from 14 residues. The germline CDR1 and CDR2 sequences are SGHDT and YYEEEE. The CDR3 sequence: CASSSGLAINEQFF. CDR3 sequence (DNA): TGTGCCAGCAGCTCGGGACTAGCAATCAATGAGCAGTTCTTC.

V is TRBV25-1 and J is TRBJ1-1; TRBD1 matches 7 bases. With 4 bases clipped from V and 4 bases from J, the junction kept 15 bases outside the gene matches. The CDR3 has 17 amino acids. Germline-derived CDR1 and CDR2 are MGHDK and SYGVNS. CDR3 protein: CASSVRQGLMPVTEAFF. CDR3 coding DNA: TGTGCCAGCAGTGTTAGACAGGGATTAATGCCTGTCACTGAAGCTTTCTTT.

The chain joins TRBV2 to TRBJ2-3; TRBD1 aligns across 7 bases. The CDR3 is made up of 16 amino acids. CDR1 is SNHLY, CDR2 FYNNEI, per germline. V shed 1 base and J 8 bases; nucleotides not matched to a gene: 12. CDR3 in amino acids: CASSEEVTGPYGTQYF. In nucleotides, the CDR3 is TGTGCCAGCAGTGAAGAGGTGACAGGGCCTTATGGTACGCAGTATTTT.

The chain joins TRBV7-9 to TRBJ2-7; 9 nucleotides match TRBD1. The CDR3 sequence is 15 residues long. V shed 5 bases, J shed 6 bases, and the junction held 11 bases outside the gene matches. Germline assignment: CDR1 SEHNR and CDR2 FQNEAQ (reference sequence). CDR3 loop: CASSRPGTGLLEQYV. For the CDR3, the DNA is TGTGCCAGCAGCCGGCCCGGGACAGGGCTACTCGAGCAGTACGTC.

The CDR3 sequence is CASSFAPPGQDFTDTQYF. As DNA, the CDR3 is TGCGCCAGCAGCTTTGCCCCTCCTGGACAGGACTTCACAGATACGCAGTATTTT. The chain joins TRBV5-1 to TRBJ2-3; 7 bases are a match to TRBD1. This CDR3 has 18 residues. The germline V gene encodes CDR1 SGHRS and CDR2 YFSETQ. The V gene end was trimmed by 2 bases and the J gene end by 2 bases; junction bases not matched to a gene: 14.

The V gene is TRBV28, the J gene TRBJ2-1, with D perhaps TRBD1 (6 bases). The ends were cut back, 5 bases at V and 6 bases at J, with 11 bases in the middle. There are 13 residues in the CDR3. Per the germline V gene, CDR1 is MDHEN and CDR2 is SYDVKM. The CDR3 bases are TGTGCCAGCAGTCCTACAGGGATCAATGAGCAGTTCTTC. Amino acid sequence: CASSPTGINEQFF.

The rearrangement joins TRBV29-1 to TRBJ1-2; 10 bases map to TRBD1. Germline loops: CDR1 SQVTM, CDR2 ANQGSEA. The CDR3 contains 13 residues. After removal of 7 bases from V and 2 bases from J, the junction contained 4 bases not matched to a gene. The CDR3 sequence: CSASDRGNYGYTF. DNA of the CDR3: TGCAGCGCCTCGGACAGGGGGAACTATGGCTACACCTTC.

This sequence joins TRBV5-1 and TRBJ2-1; the match to TRBD1 covers 7 bases. Trimming at V came to 4 bases and at J to 3 bases, leaving 4 bases not matched to a gene. This CDR3 has 14 residues. The germline V gene encodes CDR1 SGHRS and CDR2 YFSETQ. This chain's CDR3 is CASSGDSGYNEQFF. The CDR3 nucleotides are TGCGCCAGCAGCGGGGACAGTGGCTACAATGAGCAGTTCTTC.

The chain uses TRBV2 and TRBJ2-5; TRBD2 matches at 9 bases. CDR1 SNHLY and CDR2 FYNNEI come from the germline V gene. This CDR3 comprises 15 residues. Losses at the gene ends were 10 bases for V and 3 bases for J; bases not matched to a gene: 12. The CDR3 nucleotides are TGTGCCACCGGCCTGGGGCGGGGGGGCAAAGAGACCCAGTACTTC. This gives the protein CATGLGRGGKETQYF.

This chain uses TRBV5-1 with TRBJ1-1, with 7 bases identical to TRBD1. J gave up 4 bases and V 4 bases, and 4 bases lay outside the gene matches. CDR1 and CDR2 from the germline V gene are SGHRS and YFSETQ. This CDR3 has 13 amino acids. The CDR3 protein is CASSRGQSTEAFF. In nucleotides, the CDR3 is TGCGCCAGCAGCCGGGGACAGAGCACTGAAGCTTTCTTT.

This rearrangement joins TRBV19 to TRBJ2-5; maybe TRBD1 (6 bases). Trimming removed 3 bases at V and 2 bases at J, with 16 bases between. This CDR3 has 16 residues. From germline, CDR1 is LNHDA and CDR2 SQIVND (reference sequence). The CDR3 is CASSINPDRNQETQYF. DNA of the CDR3: TGTGCCAGTAGTATCAACCCGGACAGAAATCAAGAGACCCAGTACTTC.

Concerning this clone itself: One end of the junction varies from germline; a read error may be responsible. This sample includes further DNA sequences coding for the same CDR3. The gene calls are TRBV5-1 and TRBJ2-1; a possible D gene is TRBD2 (5 bases). The CDR3 has 14 residues. Germline CDR1 SGHRS, CDR2 YFSETQ. The CDR3 bases are TGCGCCAGCAGTTTGGGGAGCTCCTACAATGAGCAGTTCTTC. Protein product: CASSLGSSYNEQFF.

The chain carries TRBV5-1 and TRBJ2-2, with a tentative D call TRBD1 (6 bases). CDR1 and CDR2 from the germline V gene are SGHRS and YFSETQ. The length of the CDR3 is 15 residues. V lost 4 bases and J 3 bases, leaving 13 bases between the germline ends. The CDR3 spells CASSIQGGHTGELFF. The CDR3 coding sequence is TGCGCCAGCAGCATACAGGGTGGGCACACCGGGGAGCTGTTTTTT.

The chain uses TRBV4-1 and TRBJ2-7, with 9 bases lining up with TRBD2. The V gene end was trimmed by 4 bases and the J gene end by 3 bases; junction bases not matched to a gene: 7. CDR3 length: 15 amino acids. Germline assignment: CDR1 MGHRA and CDR2 YSYEKL. CDR3 residues: CASSPLAGVYYEQYF. The CDR3 region has the DNA TGCGCCAGCAGCCCATTAGCGGGAGTCTACTACGAGCAGTACTTC.

The chain uses TRBV6-1 and TRBJ1-1; tentatively, D is TRBD1 (6 bases). Per the germline V gene, CDR1 is MNHNS and CDR2 is SASEGT. The V and J ends lost 3 bases and 1 base respectively, with 18 bases between them. The CDR3 is 17 amino acids. The CDR3 DNA is TGTGCCAGCAGTGAGCCCCCGGGGGGCGCCGGGAACACTGAAGCTTTCTTT. This translates into CASSEPPGGAGNTEAFF.

This clone was counted a single time. Germline is not matched at one junction end, which may reflect a read error. This chain connects TRBV30 to TRBJ1-1, with D perhaps matching TRBD1 (5 bases). The CDR3 loop spans 15 amino acids. Per germline, CDR1 GTSNPN and CDR2 SVGIG (reference sequence). The CDR3 loop reads CAWSVLGGSVTQAFF. CDR3 sequence (DNA): TGTGCCTGGAGTGTACTTGGGGGGAGTGTCACTCAAGCTTTCTTT.

This chain joins TRBV14 and TRBJ1-4, with 9 positions matching TRBD1. The CDR3 has 17 amino acids. The germline V gene has CDR1 SGHDN and CDR2 FVKESK. J was trimmed by 3 bases and V by 1 base; bases with no gene match: 6. The CDR3 sequence: CASSQAIWDRANEKLFF. CDR3 coding DNA: TGTGCCAGCAGCCAAGCGATTTGGGACAGGGCTAATGAAAAACTGTTTTTT.

This clone showed up just once. V and J are TRBV23-1 and TRBJ1-5; D gene uncertain. TRBV23-1 is flagged as an ORF with uncertain function. V gave up 6 bases and J gave up 3 bases, with 9 bases separating them. The CDR3 has 13 amino acids. The CDR3 protein is CASSPIVNQPQHF. The CDR3 region has the DNA TGCGCCAGCAGCCCCATTGTCAATCAGCCCCAGCATTTT.

The chain couples TRBV19 to TRBJ1-3, with D possibly TRBD1 on 6 matching bases. Germline assignment: CDR1 LNHDA and CDR2 SQIVND (reference sequence). The germline V and J ends were trimmed by 5 bases and 2 bases, with 13 bases remaining between them. The CDR3 is 15 residues long. This CDR3 reads CASSVTGLTGNTIYF. The CDR3 DNA is TGTGCCAGTAGTGTTACAGGGCTAACTGGAAACACCATATATTTT.

V usage is TRBV30 and J usage is TRBJ1-1; D is perhaps TRBD1 (6 bases). V lost 3 bases, J lost 2 bases, and 13 bases lay in between. This CDR3 comprises 14 residues. CDR1 and CDR2 (germline): GTSNPN, SVGIG (reference sequence). The CDR3 region has the DNA TGTGCCTGGAGCGCGGCAGGGGTTAACACTGAAGCTTTCTTT. Its protein is CAWSAAGVNTEAFF.

V gene TRBV19 combines with J gene TRBJ1-1; unclear D gene. Per the germline V gene, CDR1 is LNHDA and CDR2 is SQIVND (reference sequence). The CDR3 loop spans 14 amino acids. Trimming removed 0 bases at V and 1 base at J, with 6 bases between. The CDR3, as DNA: TGTGCCAGTAGTATAGACCGGGGGAACACTGAAGCTTTCTTT. It is translated as CASSIDRGNTEAFF. Full variable domain (outside the CDR3, taken from reference TRBV19 and TRBJ1-1): DGGITQSPKYLFRKEGQNVTLSCEQNLNHDAMYWYRQDPGQGLRLIYYSQIVNDFQKGDIAEGYSVSREKKESFPLTVTSAQKNPTAFYLCASSIDRGNTEAFFGQGTRLTVV.

The CDR3: CASSLTGGVTEAFF. The DNA of the CDR3 is TGTGCCAGCAGCTTGACGGGGGGCGTCACTGAAGCTTTCTTT. The V gene is TRBV7-9, the J gene TRBJ1-1, with D maybe TRBD1 (6 bases). Germline CDR1 and CDR2: SEHNR and FQNEAQ (reference sequence). The CDR3 has 14 residues. Trimming shortened V by 3 bases and J by 4 bases, and 12 bases separated the two germline ends.